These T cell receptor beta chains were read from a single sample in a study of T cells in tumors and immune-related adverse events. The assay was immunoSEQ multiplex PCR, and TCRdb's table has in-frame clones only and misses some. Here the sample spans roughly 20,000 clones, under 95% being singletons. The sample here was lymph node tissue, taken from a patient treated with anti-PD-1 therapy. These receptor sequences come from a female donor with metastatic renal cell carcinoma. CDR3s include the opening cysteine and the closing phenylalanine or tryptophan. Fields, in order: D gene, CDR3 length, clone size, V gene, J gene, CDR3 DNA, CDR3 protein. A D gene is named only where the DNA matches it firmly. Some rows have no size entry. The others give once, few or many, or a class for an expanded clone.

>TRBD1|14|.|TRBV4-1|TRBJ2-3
TGCGCCAGCAGCCAAGAAGGGCAGGGGGCCACGCAGTATTTT
CASSQEGQGATQYF
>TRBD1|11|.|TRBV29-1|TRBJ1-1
TGCAGCGCTACGGACAGGGGAAATACTTTCTTT
CSATDRGNTFF
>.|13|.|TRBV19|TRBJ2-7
TGTGCCAGTAGTATTCTCTCGTGGGAGTCGCTGTACTTC
CASSILSWESLYF
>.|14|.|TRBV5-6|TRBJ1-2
TGTGCCAGCAGCTTAATCAGATCGGTTGGTGGCTACACCTTC
CASSLIRSVGGYTF
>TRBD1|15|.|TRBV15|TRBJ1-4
TGTGCCACCAGCAGAGGGGGGACAGGGGGAATCAAACTGTTTTTT
CATSRGGTGGIKLFF
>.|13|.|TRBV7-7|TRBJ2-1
TGTGCTAGCAGCCCGGACCGGGGCCATGAGCAGTTCTTC
CASSPDRGHEQFF
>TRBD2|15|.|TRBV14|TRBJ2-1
TGTGCCAGCAGCCCCCTAGCGGGAAGGCGCAATGAGCAGTTCTTC
CASSPLAGRRNEQFF
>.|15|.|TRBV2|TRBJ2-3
TGTGCCAGCAGTGAAGCGCCGGTAGCCACAGATACGCAGTATTTT
CASSEAPVATDTQYF
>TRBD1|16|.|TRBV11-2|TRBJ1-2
TGTGCCAGCAGCATCTCGACAGGGGCCGATAACTATGGCTACACCTTC
CASSISTGADNYGYTF
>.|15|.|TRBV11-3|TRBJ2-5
TGTGCCAGCAGCATGGGGTTGGGCGGAAAAGAGACCCAGTACTTC
CASSMGLGGKETQYF
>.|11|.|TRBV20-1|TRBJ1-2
TGCAGTGCTAGCAGACAGACCTTGTTTACCTTC
CSASRQTLFTF
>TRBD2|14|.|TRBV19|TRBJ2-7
TGTGCCAGTAAGCAATGGGACTACTCCTACGAGCAGTACTTC
CASKQWDYSYEQYF
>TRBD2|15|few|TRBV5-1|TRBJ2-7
TGCGCCAGCAGTCGCACAGGGACTAGCGCGGACGAGCAGTACTTC
CASSRTGTSADEQYF
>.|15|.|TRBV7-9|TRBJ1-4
TGTGCCAGCAGGCCCGGAGCGTCAACTAATGAAAAACTGTTTTTT
CASRPGASTNEKLFF
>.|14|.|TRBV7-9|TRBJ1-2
TGTGCCAGCAGCCCCCAGGGAAATAACTATGGCTACACCTTC
CASSPQGNNYGYTF
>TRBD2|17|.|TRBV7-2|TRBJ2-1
TGTGCCAGCAGCGGGACTAGCGGGGGCCTACCCCACAATGAGCAGTTCTTC
CASSGTSGGLPHNEQFF
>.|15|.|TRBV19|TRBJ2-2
TGTGCCAGTAGTAACCCTAGCCGGGGACCCGGGGAGCTGTTTTTT
CASSNPSRGPGELFF
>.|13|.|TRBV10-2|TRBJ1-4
TGCGCCAGCAGTCCGAGGGGGAATGAAAAACTGTTTTTT
CASSPRGNEKLFF
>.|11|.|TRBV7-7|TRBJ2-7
TGTGCCAGCAGGACAGAAAACGAGCAGTACTTC
CASRTENEQYF
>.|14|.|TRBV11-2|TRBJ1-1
TGTGCCAGCAGCCGCGGCCGGCATGGGGCAACTGCTTTCTTT
CASSRGRHGATAFF
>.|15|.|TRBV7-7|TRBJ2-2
TGTGCTAGCAGCTTAGGACGGACGAACACCGGGGAGCTGTTTTTT
CASSLGRTNTGELFF
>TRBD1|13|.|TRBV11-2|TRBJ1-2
TGTGCCAGCAGTGCAGGGGGCAACTATGGCTACACCTTC
CASSAGGNYGYTF
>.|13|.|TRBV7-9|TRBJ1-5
TGTGCCAGCAGCTTACGGAGGGGAAAGCCCCAGCATTTT
CASSLRRGKPQHF
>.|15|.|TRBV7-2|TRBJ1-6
TGTGCCAGCAGCTTAAGCAGGCCTGGAAATTCACCCCTCCACTTT
CASSLSRPGNSPLHF
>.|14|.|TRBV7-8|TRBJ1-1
TGTGCCAGCAGCCTCCGAGGCCAGGGGACTGAAGCTTTCTTT
CASSLRGQGTEAFF
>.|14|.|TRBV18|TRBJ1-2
TGTGCCAGCTCACCGGATGGGACTAACTATGGCTACACCTTC
CASSPDGTNYGYTF
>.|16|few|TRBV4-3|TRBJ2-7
TGCGCCAGCAGCCAAGATTCGCTGTGGCCGGACAACGAGCAGTACTTC
CASSQDSLWPDNEQYF
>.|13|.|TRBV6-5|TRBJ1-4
TGTGCCAGCAGGGCGACGTGGAATGAAAAACTGTTTTTT
CASRATWNEKLFF
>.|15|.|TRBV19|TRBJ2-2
TGTGCCAGTAGTTTGGGTTTTGGAGGGGCCGGGGAGCTGTTTTTT
CASSLGFGGAGELFF
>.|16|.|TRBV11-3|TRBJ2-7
TGTGCCAGCAGCTACAGGGGAGGGGACGCCGCCTACGAGCAGTACTTC
CASSYRGGDAAYEQYF
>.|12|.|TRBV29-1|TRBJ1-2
TGCAGCGTTGCCGAGACCGGCTATGGCTACACCTTC
CSVAETGYGYTF
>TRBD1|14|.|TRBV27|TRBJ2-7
TGTGCCAGCAGTTCAAGGACAGGGGGCTACGAGCAGTACTTC
CASSSRTGGYEQYF
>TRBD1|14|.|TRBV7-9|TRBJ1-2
TGTGCCAGCAGCTTGGGACAGGGGGCCTTTAGCTACACCTTC
CASSLGQGAFSYTF
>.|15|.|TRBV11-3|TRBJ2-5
TGTGCCAGCAGCTTAGGACCGGGACCAACAGAGACCCAGTACTTC
CASSLGPGPTETQYF
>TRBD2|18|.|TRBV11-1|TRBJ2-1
TGTGCCAGCAGCCGTGGACTAGCGGGAGTTACCCGCTACAATGAGCAGTTCTTC
CASSRGLAGVTRYNEQFF
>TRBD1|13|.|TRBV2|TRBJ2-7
TGTGCCAGCAGGGGGACAGGGACCTACGAGCAGTACTTC
CASRGTGTYEQYF
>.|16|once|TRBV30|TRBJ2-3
TGTGCCTGGAGTGTCGATATCGGGAGTCAGACAGATACGCAGTATTTT
CAWSVDIGSQTDTQYF
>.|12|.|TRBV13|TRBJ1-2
TGTGCCAGCAGCTTAGAGGGGGATGGCTACACCTTC
CASSLEGDGYTF
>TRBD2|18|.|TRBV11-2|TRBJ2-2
TGTGCCAGCAGCTTAAAACTTAGCGGGAGGGGCAACACCGGGGAGCTGTTTTTT
CASSLKLSGRGNTGELFF
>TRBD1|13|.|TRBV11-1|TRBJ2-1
TGTGCCAGCAGATTACAGGGGGACAATGAGCAGTTCTTC
CASRLQGDNEQFF
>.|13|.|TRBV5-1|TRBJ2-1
TGCGCCAGTGGATACCAAGCGGACAATGAGCAGTTCTTC
CASGYQADNEQFF
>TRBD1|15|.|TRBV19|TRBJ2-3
TGTGCCAGTAGTATCGGGACAGGGGGTTCAGATACGCAGTATTTT
CASSIGTGGSDTQYF